Listed here are 27 T cell receptor beta chains from one sample, sequenced in a study of patients and donors after allogeneic stem cell transplantation. TCRdb reprocessed the RT-PCR reads with MiXCR, giving one entry per CDR3 protein. The profile shows about 410,000 distinct CDR3 sequences, 16% of them singletons. The sequencing sample was made of blood, either unsorted or a sorted T cell fraction (not recorded which). Receptor source: a human donor who was either an allogeneic HSCT recipient or a stem cell or donor lymphocyte infusion donor (not recorded which). It is not recorded whose cells these are; they may come from a transplant donor.

This clonotype occurred a few times. The gene calls are TRBV6-2 or TRBV6-3 and TRBJ2-7; 7 bases fit TRBD1. After removal of 7 bases from V and 1 base from J, the junction contained 10 bases not matched to a gene. CDR1 is MNHEY, CDR2 SVGEGT, per germline. The CDR3 totals 15 residues. The CDR3, as DNA: TGTGCCAGCATCCTACGGGACAGCCCATCCTACGAGCAGTACTTC. This sequence encodes CASILRDSPSYEQYF.

This clonotype was detected many times. V and J are TRBV5-1 and TRBJ1-6; D may be TRBD1 (5 bases). Germline V gene lookup returns CDR1 SGHRS and CDR2 YFSETQ. The length of the CDR3 is 14 residues. V shed 4 bases and J shed 3 bases, with 8 bases lying between them. CDR3 sequence (DNA): TGCGCCAGCAGCGAGGACATCTATAATTCACCCCTCCACTTT. Translated, it gives CASSEDIYNSPLHF.

The chain employs TRBV12-3 or TRBV12-4 and TRBJ2-7, with 16 bases lining up with TRBD2. V was pared by 6 bases and J by 6 bases, with 11 bases of the junction left unmatched. The CDR3 extends over 17 amino acids. The CDR3 nucleotides are TGTGCCAGCAGAGGCGGGACTAGCGGGGGGGCCAGGTTCGAGCAGTACTTC. As protein: CASRGGTSGGARFEQYF.

The table lists this clonotype with a few counts. The chain has TRBV5-1 and TRBJ2-3; 12 bases fit TRBD2. This CDR3 contains 16 residues. Germline CDR1 SGHRS, CDR2 YFSETQ. With V trimmed by 0 bases and J by 5 bases, 4 bases remained unmatched. In DNA form, the CDR3 reads TGCGCCAGCAGCTTGGAACTAGCGGGAGGAAAAGATACGCAGTATTTT. This translates into CASSLELAGGKDTQYF. Based on the CDR3 plus reference TRBV5-1 and TRBJ2-3, the full variable domain is KAGVTQTPRYLIKTRGQQVTLSCSPISGHRSVSWYQQTPGQGLQFLFEYFSETQRNKGNFPGRFSGRQFSNSRSEMNVSTLELGDSALYLCASSLELAGGKDTQYFGPGTRLTVL.

This clonotype was recorded at least ten times. The rearrangement uses TRBV29-1 and TRBJ2-1; 9 positions match TRBD2. This CDR3 has 16 amino acids. The V gene end was trimmed by 3 bases and the J gene end by 3 bases; junction bases not matched to a gene: 9. From germline, CDR1 is SQVTM and CDR2 ANQGSEA. CDR3 sequence (DNA): TGCAGCGTTGATGACGTTAGCGGGAGAGGCTACAATGAGCAGTTCTTC. Translated, it gives CSVDDVSGRGYNEQFF.

The V call is TRBV7-2, the J call TRBJ2-7; weak D call: TRBD1 (6 bases). Germline V lookup: CDR1 SGHTA, CDR2 FQGNSA. V was pared by 1 base and J by 0 bases, with 13 bases between. This CDR3 is 16 amino acids long. The CDR3 bases are TGTGCCAGCAGCTTAGTAGGTGGACAGTTCTCCTACGAGCAGTACTTC. Protein: CASSLVGGQFSYEQYF.

The chain has TRBV7-6 and TRBJ2-1; 7 nucleotides match TRBD1. V lost 1 base and J lost 6; bases outside the gene matches: 6. Germline CDR1 SGHVS, CDR2 FNYEAQ. The CDR3 loop spans 15 amino acids. CDR3 sequence reads: CASSLVTGAGNEQFF. The CDR3 DNA reads TGTGCCAGCAGCTTAGTTACAGGGGCGGGCAATGAGCAGTTCTTC.

J is TRBJ2-3 and V is TRBV19; D unresolved. Trimming removed 9 bases from V and 6 bases from J, with 10 bases in between. The CDR3 is 11 amino acids. CDR1 is LNHDA and CDR2 is SQIVND in the germline V gene (reference sequence). CDR3 loop: CASKKWDTQYF. In nucleotides, the CDR3 is TGTGCCAGCAAGAAGTGGGATACGCAGTATTTT.

This clonotype was picked up a small number of times. The rearrangement uses TRBV28 and TRBJ1-1; D is perhaps TRBD1 (5 bases). Trimming cost V 8 bases and J 1 base, with 17 bases left between them. Germline V gives CDR1 MDHEN, CDR2 SYDVKM. This CDR3 has 15 amino acids. The CDR3 bases are TGTGCCAGCTATTTCTCGGGGAGGGGGAACACTGAAGCTTTCTTT. Its protein product is CASYFSGRGNTEAFF.

V usage is TRBV3-1 and J usage is TRBJ1-2; 10 nucleotides line up with TRBD1. The CDR3 spans 14 residues. Germline values: CDR1 LGHDT, CDR2 YNNKEL (reference sequence). V shed 5 bases, J shed 2 bases, and the junction held 2 bases outside the gene matches. The CDR3 bases are TGTGCCAGCAGCACGGGACAGGGGAACTATGGCTACACCTTC. Its protein product is CASSTGQGNYGYTF.

DNA of the CDR3: TGCGCCAGCAGCCAAGTAGTAGACTACGAGCAGTACTTC. This codes for CASSQVVDYEQYF. The rearrangement links TRBV4-1 to TRBJ2-7; no clear D gene. The CDR3 has 13 residues. The germline V and J ends were trimmed by 1 base and 3 bases, with 7 bases remaining between them. Germline CDR1 reads MGHRA; CDR2 reads YSYEKL.

This clonotype was detected ten times or more. V usage is TRBV7-2 and J usage is TRBJ2-5; weak D call: TRBD1 (5 bases). Looked up from germline, CDR1 is SGHTA and CDR2 is FQGNSA. The CDR3 runs to 15 residues. Trimming left V 5 bases short and J 6 bases short, with 19 bases between. For the CDR3, the DNA is TGTGCCAGCAGCCCGAGGCAGGGTCTAATAAAGACCCAGTACTTC. This encodes CASSPRQGLIKTQYF.

This clonotype was found many times. The chain uses TRBV6-1 and TRBJ2-5; D possibly uses TRBD1 or TRBD2 (6 bases each). V lost 7 bases and J lost 0, with 18 bases in between. Germline V CDR1 and CDR2: MNHNS, SASEGT. The CDR3 totals 16 residues. The CDR3 loop is CASIWGASSYQETQYF. CDR3 in DNA: TGTGCCAGCATATGGGGGGCCTCAAGTTACCAAGAGACCCAGTACTTC.

For this clonotype: A much larger clone differs by one base, so this may be a read error. CDR3 region: CATSRDVLAGELPGELFF. The DNA of the CDR3 is TGTGCCACCAGCAGAGATGTCCTGGCGGGGGAATTACCCGGGGAGCTGTTTTTT. The J gene is TRBJ2-2, the V gene TRBV15; 7 positions agree with TRBD2. CDR1 LNHNV and CDR2 YYDKDF come from the germline V gene (reference sequence). The J segment lost 6 bases and the V segment lost 0 bases, leaving 13 bases of the junction unmatched. The CDR3 runs to 18 residues.

In its sample, this clonotype was seen a few times. The rearrangement joins TRBV7-9 to TRBJ2-2, with D possibly matching TRBD1 (6 bases). Trimming shortened V by 1 base and J by 2 bases, and 8 bases separated the two germline ends. Germline CDR1 is SEHNR and CDR2 is FQNEAQ (reference sequence). This CDR3 spans 15 amino acids. The CDR3 is CASSLVQGNTGELFF. CDR3 in DNA: TGTGCCAGCAGCTTAGTACAGGGAAACACCGGGGAGCTGTTTTTT.

This clonotype has more than one count but fewer than ten. The rearrangement uses TRBV24-1 and TRBJ1-4; D is unresolved. The germline CDR1 and CDR2 sequences are KGHDR and SFDVKD. This CDR3 is 13 amino acids long. Trimming stripped 2 bases from V and 5 bases from J, with 5 bases between. CDR3 sequence (DNA): TGTGCCACCAGTGATTGGGCAAATGAAAAACTGTTTTTT. This encodes CATSDWANEKLFF.

This clonotype has a handful of counts. The chain couples TRBV4-3 to TRBJ2-1; 7 nucleotides align to TRBD2. CDR1 and CDR2 (germline): LGHNA, YSLEER. After removal of 4 bases from V and 6 bases from J, the junction contained 6 bases not matched to a gene. The CDR3 is 14 residues long. CDR3 sequence reads: CASSLTGGSNEQFF. Here the CDR3 DNA reads TGCGCCAGCAGCCTCACCGGGGGGTCCAATGAGCAGTTCTTC.

The chain employs TRBV13 and TRBJ2-4; D call uncertain. Germline values: CDR1 PRHDT, CDR2 FYEKMQ (reference sequence). The CDR3 covers 18 residues. The V gene lost 5 bases and the J gene lost 0 bases, with 20 bases spanning the gap. In DNA, the CDR3 is TGTGCCAGCAGCCTAAGTAAAGAGAGGCCTGTAGCCAAAAACATTCAGTACTTC. It yields the protein CASSLSKERPVAKNIQYF.

This clonotype was counted a few times. The chain carries TRBV19 and TRBJ2-1; 8 positions match TRBD2. Germline CDR1 reads LNHDA; CDR2 reads SQIVND (reference sequence). The trim removed 8 bases at V and 4 bases at J, leaving 7 bases unmatched. The CDR3 has 14 residues. The CDR3 DNA is TGTGCCAGTTCCTACCAGCGGGGGTACAATGAGCAGTTCTTC. This gives the protein CASSYQRGYNEQFF.

V is TRBV28 and J is TRBJ2-1; 7 bases are a match to TRBD2. J was trimmed by 7 bases and V by 2 bases; bases with no gene match: 5. Germline V gives CDR1 MDHEN, CDR2 SYDVKM. CDR3 length: 14 residues. In DNA, the CDR3 is TGTGCCAGCAGTTTAGCGGGAGAAAGGAATGAGCAGTTCTTC. It yields the protein CASSLAGERNEQFF.

CDR3 in amino acids: CASSVYSVGVYEQYF. CDR3 sequence (DNA): TGTGCCAGCAGCGTGTACAGCGTTGGGGTATACGAGCAGTACTTC. The rearrangement joins TRBV12-3 or TRBV12-4 to TRBJ2-7; D uncertain. The CDR3 loop spans 15 amino acids. V was shortened by 6 bases and J by 4 bases, with 19 bases between the two germline ends.

The CDR3 here is CASSRTGWDQPQHF. The CDR3 DNA reads as TGTGCCAGCTCACGGACAGGGTGGGATCAGCCCCAGCATTTT. The chain joins TRBV18 to TRBJ1-5; TRBD1 agrees at 8 bases. This CDR3 is 14 amino acids long. Germline values: CDR1 KGHSH, CDR2 LQKENI. J gave up 5 bases and V 4 bases, and 4 bases lay outside the gene matches. Looking up the rest from reference TRBV18 and TRBJ1-5 gives the full variable domain: NAGVMQNPRHLVRRRGQEARLRCSPMKGHSHVYWYRQLPEEGLKFMVYLQKENIIDESGMPKERFSAEFPKEGPSILRIQQVVRGDSAAYFCASSRTGWDQPQHFGDGTRLSIL.

V and J are TRBV11-2 and TRBJ1-2; D unclear. The CDR3 consists of 16 residues. V lost 3 bases, J lost 3 bases, and 17 bases lay in between. Germline V gene sequence: CDR1 SGHAT, CDR2 FQNNGV. Written as DNA, the CDR3 is TGTGCCAGCAGCTTCCCACGGGCCCCGACCCACTATGGCTACACCTTC. Its translation is CASSFPRAPTHYGYTF.

The chain is built from TRBV11-3 and TRBJ2-2; the D gene is possibly TRBD1 (6 bases). Germline lookup yields CDR1 SGHNT and CDR2 YENEEA. V was shortened by 4 bases and J by 4 bases, with 13 bases between the two germline ends. This CDR3 contains 15 residues. The CDR3 DNA reads TGTGCCAGCAGCTACTCCGGGACACCCACCGGGGAGCTGTTTTTT. Amino acids: CASSYSGTPTGELFF.

The table lists this clonotype with a few counts. This chain connects TRBV18 to TRBJ2-1; 7 nucleotides align to TRBD1. V lost 5 bases and J lost 0; bases outside the gene matches: 4. The CDR3 runs 15 residues. Germline CDR1 KGHSH, CDR2 LQKENI. The CDR3 DNA sequence: TGTGCCAGCTCATTTCACAGGGGCTCCTACAATGAGCAGTTCTTC. Translating gives CASSFHRGSYNEQFF.

This clonotype has just a few counts. CDR3 sequence: CASTPTGGRYTGELFF. CDR3 bases: TGTGCCAGCACCCCAACAGGGGGGCGGTACACCGGGGAGCTGTTTTTT. The chain combines TRBV9 with TRBJ2-2; 8 bases match TRBD1. Trimming removed 6 bases from V and 3 bases from J; junction bases left unmatched: 10. The CDR3 sequence is 16 residues long. Germline values: CDR1 SGDLS, CDR2 YYNGEE.

This clonotype has just a few counts. The chain joins TRBV6-2 or TRBV6-3 to TRBJ1-3; 9 bases fit TRBD1. The CDR3 spans 13 residues. J was trimmed by 3 bases and V by 8 bases; bases with no gene match: 2. Germline V gene data show CDR1 as MNHEY and CDR2 as SVGEGT. The CDR3 spells CASGQGNGNTIYF. CDR3 DNA sequence: TGTGCCAGCGGACAGGGGAATGGAAACACCATATATTTT.